This T cell receptor (beta chain) was identified in a study of type 1 regulatory T cells. Study-level information: This in vitro CD4 product, T-allo10, is enriched for Tr1 cells and alloantigen-specific.

Only a few counts were recorded for this clonotype. Its antigen is not known. TCRdb used MiXCR to reprocess the reads, holding one entry per CDR3 protein. The table includes roughly 67,000 distinct CDR3 sequences, around 63% detected once. The V segment lost 1 base and the J segment 3 bases; nucleotides outside the gene matches: 2. CDR3 length: 15 residues. The graft donor-derived T-allo10 cells reportedly recognize host alloantigens, are anergic, and suppress alloantigen-specifically. Sequenced material: cultured T cells, either the whole culture or a sorted T cell fraction (not recorded which). Described subset: Tr1-enriched cell product generated in vitro against host alloantigens. The chain joins TRBV12-3 or TRBV12-4 to TRBJ2-3, with 9 bases aligning to TRBD1. This sequence was found in a human donor in good health. The CDR3, as DNA: TGTGCCAGCAGTTTAGGACAGGGGGTTACAGATACGCAGTATTTT. Amino acid sequence: CASSLGQGVTDTQYF.